This record concerns one T cell receptor (beta chain) sequence. Its specificity is unknown. PCR involved 60 Vbeta and 13 Jbeta primers. This table comes from immunoSEQ multiplex PCR, and its TCRdb copy is limited to in-frame clones, with some not included. The sample includes 120,000 to 150,000 clones, 70% to 85% of them seen just once. This entry belongs to a study of cytomegalovirus exposure and HLA in healthy donors. Study context: The 100 million to 120 million unique TCR beta sequences, from around 200 million T cells, were found by an earlier analysis.

Healthy donors of bone marrow made up the group. The CDR3 covers 16 residues. With 4 bases clipped from V and 5 bases from J, the junction kept 9 bases outside the gene matches. CDR1 is SGHNT, CDR2 YYREEE, per germline (reference sequence). General study points: The study assumed roughly uniform donor sequencing depth for presence/absence analyses. The study labeled more than 150 TCR beta chains cytomegalovirus-associated.

The chain couples TRBV5-4 to TRBJ2-1; 10 positions agree with TRBD2. This clonotype was obtained from a male donor in good health and CMV-seronegative. Sequencing was done on a sample of PBMCs. The CDR3 region is CASSPETSGVHNEQFF. The CDR3 DNA is TGTGCCAGCAGCCCGGAAACTAGCGGGGTACACAATGAGCAGTTCTTC.